The 17 T cell receptor beta chains below come from one sample, sequenced in a study of cytomegalovirus exposure and HLA in healthy donors (dated by TCRdb to 2016 to 2017). Receptor amplification or capture employed the immunoSEQ multiplex PCR assay. A mixture of 60 forward primers for TCR Vbeta segments and 13 reverse primers for TCR Jbeta segments was used in the multiplex PCR. TCRdb carries this immuneACCESS record with in-frame sequences only. Its versions omit some clonotypes, under half of them owing to an unresolved V gene in the studies checked, with the rest unexplained. The sample table contains about 160,000 clones; only one count was recorded for approximately 73% of them. The top ten constitute over 1.2% of the sample. The sample consisted of PBMCs. The receptors derive from a man in his forties or fifties in good health and CMV-seronegative.

As concerns this clone: In the same sample, other DNA sequences code for this CDR3. The genes are TRBV28 and TRBJ1-6; D gene ambiguous. This CDR3 region has 15 residues. V shed 6 bases and J shed 9 bases, with 18 bases lying between them. Germline V lookup: CDR1 MDHEN, CDR2 SYDVKM. CDR3 loop: CASSLPRGVVSPLHF. The DNA for the CDR3 is TGTGCCAGCAGCTTACCCCGCGGAGTCGTTTCACCCCTCCACTTT.

V usage is TRBV18 and J usage is TRBJ1-2; TRBD1 is a possible D gene (6 bases). Germline V gene lookup returns CDR1 KGHSH and CDR2 LQKENI. The CDR3 has 13 amino acids. Trimming took off 5 bases at V and 2 bases at J, with 9 bases between the two ends. CDR3 in amino acids: CASSTGQNYGYTF. CDR3 sequence (DNA): TGTGCCAGCTCAACCGGACAGAACTATGGCTACACCTTC.

V usage is TRBV28 and J usage is TRBJ2-1; 8 nucleotides agree with TRBD1. The V segment lost 6 bases and the J segment 5 bases; nucleotides outside the gene matches: 21. CDR3 length: 19 amino acids. CDR1 MDHEN and CDR2 SYDVKM come from the germline V gene. The chain's CDR3 is CASSPDRAMKQGPDNEQFF. In nucleotides, the CDR3 is TGTGCCAGCAGCCCGGACAGGGCAATGAAGCAGGGACCTGACAATGAGCAGTTCTTC. Drawing the rest from reference TRBV28 and TRBJ2-1, the complete variable domain is DVKVTQSSRYLVKRTGEKVFLECVQDMDHENMFWYRQDPGLGLRLIYFSYDVKMKEKGDIPEGYSVSREKKERFSLILESASTNQTSMYLCASSPDRAMKQGPDNEQFFGPGTRLTVL.

This chain uses TRBV28 with TRBJ2-5, with D hard to call. Trimming left V 5 bases short and J 7 bases short, with 11 bases between. Germline CDR1 is MDHEN and CDR2 is SYDVKM. The length of the CDR3 is 12 residues. CDR3 nucleotides: TGTGCCAGCAGTCCCTCCCGAGGGACCCAGTACTTC. It encodes CASSPSRGTQYF.

The sample holds a few counts of this clone. The rearrangement links TRBV7-9 to TRBJ1-1; D is undetermined. Germline CDR1 and CDR2: SEHNR and FQNEAQ (reference sequence). Trimming removed 3 bases from V and 5 bases from J, with 10 bases in between. This CDR3 contains 13 residues. CDR3 nucleotide sequence: TGTGCCAGCAGCTTGGGAGGTGGGACTGAAGCTTTCTTT. As protein: CASSLGGGTEAFF. The full variable domain, rest sourced from reference TRBV7-9 and TRBJ1-1, is DTGVSQNPRHKITKRGQNVTFRCDPISEHNRLYWYRQTLGQGPEFLTYFQNEAQLEKSRLLSDRFSAERPKGSFSTLEIQRTEQGDSAMYLCASSLGGGTEAFFGQGTRLTVV.

This chain joins TRBV7-2 and TRBJ2-2; D ambiguous. Germline V gives CDR1 SGHTA, CDR2 FQGNSA. This CDR3 has 13 residues. The germline V and J ends were trimmed by 5 bases and 2 bases, with 6 bases remaining between them. The CDR3 nucleotides read TGTGCCAGCAGCCCTATAAACACCGGGGAGCTGTTTTTT. Translated: CASSPINTGELFF.

The chain carries TRBV28 and TRBJ1-2; TRBD1 agrees at 7 bases. Germline CDR1 and CDR2: MDHEN and SYDVKM. CDR3 size: 14 residues. J gave up 3 bases and V 3 bases, and 4 bases lay outside the gene matches. The CDR3 DNA sequence: TGTGCCAGCAGTTTCTGGACAGGAGACTATGGCTACACCTTC. Translation: CASSFWTGDYGYTF.

This sequence joins TRBV28 and TRBJ1-1, with TRBD1 matching over 9 bases. This CDR3 has 16 amino acids. The V and J ends lost 7 bases and 2 bases, in that order; junction bases with no gene match: 11. Germline V gene sequence: CDR1 MDHEN, CDR2 SYDVKM. Here the CDR3 reads CASTTSQGAVNTEAFF. CDR3 sequence (DNA): TGTGCCAGCACCACTTCACAGGGGGCGGTTAACACTGAAGCTTTCTTT.

The chain joins TRBV5-1 to TRBJ1-4, with unresolved D. Deletions cut 7 bases from V and 3 bases from J, with 16 bases between. Looked up from germline, CDR1 is SGHRS and CDR2 is YFSETQ. The CDR3 has 15 residues. The CDR3 sequence: CASQPTGSANEKLFF. In DNA form, the CDR3 reads TGCGCCAGCCAACCGACGGGGTCGGCTAATGAAAAACTGTTTTTT.

This clone was seen once. This chain connects TRBV7-8 to TRBJ1-4; TRBD1 matches 7 bases. Germline CDR1 is SGHVS and CDR2 is FQNEAQ. CDR3 length: 16 amino acids. With V trimmed by 5 bases and J by 0 bases, 6 bases remained unmatched. As DNA, the CDR3 is TGTGCCAGCAGCCCCCGACAGGGACCAACTAATGAAAAACTGTTTTTT. Protein product: CASSPRQGPTNEKLFF.

The J gene is TRBJ1-1, the V gene TRBV19; tentative D call: TRBD1 (5 bases). There are 14 residues in the CDR3. Germline V gene data show CDR1 as LNHDA and CDR2 as SQIVND (reference sequence). Trimming pared 8 bases from V and 4 bases from J, leaving 17 bases between. The CDR3 protein is CASRSRGWGTEAFF. CDR3 nucleotide sequence: TGTGCCAGTCGGTCTAGGGGTTGGGGCACTGAAGCTTTCTTT. Complete variable domain (other parts from reference TRBV19 and TRBJ1-1): DGGITQSPKYLFRKEGQNVTLSCEQNLNHDAMYWYRQDPGQGLRLIYYSQIVNDFQKGDIAEGYSVSREKKESFPLTVTSAQKNPTAFYLCASRSRGWGTEAFFGQGTRLTVV.

J is TRBJ1-2 and V is TRBV6-1; 7 bases align to TRBD1. V trimming: 5 bases; J trimming: 5 bases; junction bases outside the gene matches: 5. This CDR3 is 13 amino acids long. CDR1 and CDR2 (germline): MNHNS, SASEGT. CDR3 sequence (DNA): TGTGCCAGCAGTTCGGCAGGGGGTTATGGCTACACCTTC. It is translated as CASSSAGGYGYTF.

J is TRBJ2-5 and V is TRBV29-1; a weak D match, TRBD1 (6 bases). The V gene lost 7 bases and the J gene lost 5 bases, with 11 bases spanning the gap. Germline V lookup: CDR1 SQVTM, CDR2 ANQGSEA. There are 11 residues in the CDR3. The CDR3 bases are TGCAGCGCACAGGGTGCGGAGACCCAGTACTTC. Translated, it gives CSAQGAETQYF.

CDR3 loop: CASSIRQGGNSNQPQHF. The CDR3 nucleotides read TGTGCCAGTAGTATACGACAGGGGGGGAATAGCAATCAGCCCCAGCATTTT. This chain links TRBV19 with TRBJ1-5, with 9 nucleotides matching TRBD1. This CDR3 region has 17 residues. CDR1 is LNHDA and CDR2 is SQIVND in the germline V gene (reference sequence). V trimming: 2 bases; J trimming: 0 bases; junction bases outside the gene matches: 5.

The genes are TRBV18 and TRBJ2-5; D remains ambiguous. Germline CDR1 is KGHSH and CDR2 is LQKENI. The CDR3 totals 14 residues. V lost 0 bases and J 2 bases, leaving 7 bases between the germline ends. CDR3: CASSPPWQQETQYF. DNA of the CDR3: TGTGCCAGCTCACCACCGTGGCAGCAAGAGACCCAGTACTTC.

The chain couples TRBV19 to TRBJ2-3; tentatively, D is TRBD2 (6 bases). V shed 1 base and J shed 2 bases, with 16 bases lying between them. The germline V gene encodes CDR1 LNHDA and CDR2 SQIVND (reference sequence). The CDR3 runs 17 residues. The CDR3 here is CASSIGRARTLTDTQYF. The CDR3 DNA reads as TGTGCCAGTAGTATAGGGAGGGCGCGGACACTCACAGATACGCAGTATTTT.

The rearrangement links TRBV28 to TRBJ2-1; tentatively, D is TRBD1 (6 bases). Trimming cost V 6 bases and J 5 bases, with 8 bases left between them. This CDR3 has 12 amino acids. Per germline, CDR1 MDHEN and CDR2 SYDVKM. In nucleotides, the CDR3 is TGTGCCAGCAGGCAGGGGCACAATGAGCAGTTCTTC. Translated, it gives CASRQGHNEQFF.